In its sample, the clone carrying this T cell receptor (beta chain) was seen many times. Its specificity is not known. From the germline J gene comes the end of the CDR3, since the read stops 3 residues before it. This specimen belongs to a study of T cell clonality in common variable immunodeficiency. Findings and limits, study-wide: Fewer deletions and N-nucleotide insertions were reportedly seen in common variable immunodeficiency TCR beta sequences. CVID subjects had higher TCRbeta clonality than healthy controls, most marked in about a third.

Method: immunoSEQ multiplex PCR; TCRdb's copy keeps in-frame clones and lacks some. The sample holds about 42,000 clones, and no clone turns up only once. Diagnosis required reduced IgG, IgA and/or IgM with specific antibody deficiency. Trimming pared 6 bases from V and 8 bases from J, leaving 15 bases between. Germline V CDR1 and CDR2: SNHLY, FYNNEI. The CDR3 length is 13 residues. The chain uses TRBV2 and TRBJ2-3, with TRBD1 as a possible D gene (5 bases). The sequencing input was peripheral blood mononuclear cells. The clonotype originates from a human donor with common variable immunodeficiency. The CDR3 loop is CASRGAERGTQYF. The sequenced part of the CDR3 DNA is TGTGCCAGCAGAGGGGCCGAGCGTGGTACG.